Listed here are 4 T cell receptor beta chains from one sample, sequenced in a study of cytomegalovirus exposure and HLA in healthy donors. PCR involved 60 Vbeta and 13 Jbeta primers. TCRdb's copy holds only in-frame clones and misses some; the assay was immunoSEQ multiplex PCR. The sample lists about 100,000 clones; about 74% were seen once. The specimen sequenced was PBMCs. The receptors were sampled from a woman aged 40-49 years in good health and CMV-seropositive.

The V call is TRBV4-2, the J call TRBJ2-5, with a possible D match to TRBD1 (6 bases). Trimming pared 0 bases from V and 0 bases from J, leaving 14 bases between. This CDR3 comprises 17 residues. The germline V gene has CDR1 LGHNA and CDR2 YNFKEQ. The CDR3 loop reads CASSQDTPPGDQETQYF. The CDR3 bases are TGTGCCAGCAGCCAAGACACCCCGCCAGGGGACCAAGAGACCCAGTACTTC.

The V gene is TRBV25-1, the J gene TRBJ2-3, with 10 bases identical to TRBD1. V lost 11 bases to trimming and J lost 1 base; unmatched junction nucleotides: 3. Germline V lookup: CDR1 MGHDK, CDR2 SYGVNS. The CDR3 is 13 residues long. Written as DNA, the CDR3 is TGTGCCGGAGGACAGGGGGGCACAGATACGCAGTATTTT. It codes for CAGGQGGTDTQYF.

The chain employs TRBV2 and TRBJ1-5; 10 nucleotides agree with TRBD1. The V segment lost 5 bases and the J segment 6 bases; nucleotides outside the gene matches: 7. Germline loops: CDR1 SNHLY, CDR2 FYNNEI. The CDR3 has 15 amino acids. The CDR3: CASSSEGTGVQPQHF. CDR3 DNA: TGTGCCAGCAGTTCCGAGGGGACAGGGGTTCAGCCCCAGCATTTT.

The genes are TRBV2 and TRBJ1-1; D might be TRBD1 (6 bases). The CDR3 is 13 amino acids. Trimming stripped 8 bases from V and 2 bases from J, with 12 bases between. Germline CDR1 SNHLY, CDR2 FYNNEI. The CDR3 sequence is CASEWGRNTEAFF. The CDR3 coding sequence is TGTGCCAGCGAATGGGGGCGCAACACTGAAGCTTTCTTT.